The 16 T cell receptor beta chains reported below all come from one sample, sequenced in a study of blood T cells in healthy people across ages. A second PCR, run for about 6 to 11 cycles, used a sample-barcoded 5' primer plus a J-beta primer mix. From the 5' RACE reads, TCRdb called clonotypes with MiXCR, one entry per CDR3 protein. Of about 2 million distinct CDR3 sequences listed, less than 50% are singletons. The sequencing input was blood. Receptor source: a woman in her forties in good health.

At least ten counts were recorded for this clonotype. Possible read error: a much larger clone is one base away. The chain links TRBV11-2 to TRBJ2-2; unclear D gene. Per germline, CDR1 SGHAT and CDR2 FQNNGV. The CDR3 consists of 17 residues. Trimming took off 5 bases at V and 3 bases at J, with 19 bases between the two ends. The CDR3 loop reads CASSNAVGRAYTGELFF. CDR3 DNA: TGTGCCAGCAGCAACGCGGTCGGACGAGCCTACACCGGGGAGCTGTTTTTT.

The rearrangement links TRBV6-5 to TRBJ2-3; 8 bases agree with TRBD2. This CDR3 contains 18 residues. Germline values: CDR1 MNHEY, CDR2 SVGAGI. The trim removed 4 bases at V and 3 bases at J, leaving 15 bases unmatched. This CDR3 reads CASSSPSGGHGGTDTQYF. The CDR3 DNA is TGTGCCAGCAGTTCGCCGAGCGGGGGCCACGGGGGAACAGATACGCAGTATTTT.

This rearrangement joins TRBV5-1 to TRBJ2-1, with TRBD1 matching 8 bases. Trimming at V came to 0 bases and at J to 0 bases, leaving 2 bases not matched to a gene. CDR1 and CDR2 from the germline V gene are SGHRS and YFSETQ. The CDR3 spans 16 residues. The chain's CDR3 is CASSLARGRSYNEQFF. CDR3 nucleotides: TGCGCCAGCAGCTTGGCCAGGGGGCGCTCCTACAATGAGCAGTTCTTC.

This clonotype has a single count. The V call is TRBV20-1, the J call TRBJ2-1, with D maybe TRBD2 (7 bases). Per the germline V gene, CDR1 is DFQATT and CDR2 is SNEGSKA (reference sequence). V lost 6 bases to trimming and J lost 6 bases, with 18 bases between them. There are 14 residues in the CDR3. CDR3 loop: CSAGGAVRSNEQFF. CDR3 DNA sequence: TGCAGTGCGGGGGGGGCGGTGCGGTCCAATGAGCAGTTCTTC.

This clonotype was recorded a few times. V usage is TRBV6-2 or TRBV6-3 and J usage is TRBJ2-7; TRBD2 aligns across 8 bases. The CDR3 extends over 14 amino acids. V dropped 8 bases and J dropped 4; count of bases not matched to a gene: 10. CDR1 is MNHEY, CDR2 SVGEGT, per germline. The CDR3 spells CASVKIAGPYEQYF. In DNA form, the CDR3 reads TGTGCCAGCGTTAAGATAGCGGGGCCTTACGAGCAGTACTTC.

This chain connects TRBV9 to TRBJ2-5, with 14 bases fitting TRBD2. The junction had 6 bases not matched to a gene; V was cut back by 6 bases and J by 5 bases. CDR1 SGDLS and CDR2 YYNGEE come from the germline V gene. This CDR3 spans 15 amino acids. CDR3 loop: CASTVTSGGAETQYF. The DNA for the CDR3 is TGTGCCAGCACCGTGACTAGCGGGGGGGCGGAGACCCAGTACTTC.

The V gene is TRBV6-5, the J gene TRBJ1-2; a weak D match, TRBD1 (5 bases). Trimming pared 2 bases from V and 2 bases from J, leaving 12 bases between. The CDR3 covers 15 residues. CDR1 is MNHEY and CDR2 is SVGAGI in the germline V gene. The CDR3 here is CASSYRQGGNYGYTF. In DNA, the CDR3 is TGTGCCAGCAGTTACAGGCAGGGAGGAAACTATGGCTACACCTTC.

The CDR3 DNA is TGCAGTGCTACAAACCCGGGACAGGGCCCTTACGAGCAGTACTTC. Amino acids: CSATNPGQGPYEQYF. The J gene is TRBJ2-7, the V gene TRBV20-1; 9 positions agree with TRBD1. The CDR3 is made up of 15 amino acids. CDR1 is DFQATT, CDR2 SNEGSKA, per germline (reference sequence). J gave up 4 bases and V 4 bases, and 11 bases lay outside the gene matches.

This clonotype has a handful of counts. The chain employs TRBV6-2 or TRBV6-3 and TRBJ2-6, with a possible D match to TRBD1 (5 bases). The germline V gene encodes CDR1 MNHEY and CDR2 SVGEGT. Trimming removed 6 bases at V and 1 base at J, with 13 bases between. The CDR3 is made up of 16 amino acids. The DNA for the CDR3 is TGTGCCAGCAGCAAATTCCAGGGTTCTGGGGCCAACGTCCTGACTTTC. Its translation: CASSKFQGSGANVLTF.

This rearrangement joins TRBV7-2 to TRBJ1-2; D remains unclear. V was trimmed by 7 bases and J by 2 bases, leaving 5 bases between them. CDR3 length: 11 amino acids. Germline V gene data show CDR1 as SGHTA and CDR2 as FQGNSA. CDR3 nucleotide sequence: TGTGCCAGCAAGCCGAACTATGGCTACACCTTC. This translates into CASKPNYGYTF.

The chain employs TRBV18 and TRBJ1-2; D is unresolved. This CDR3 region has 15 residues. Trimming took off 0 bases at V and 4 bases at J, with 12 bases between the two ends. Germline V gives CDR1 KGHSH, CDR2 LQKENI. The CDR3 DNA reads as TGTGCCAGCTCACCACCTGGCAGTCGAACCTATGGCTACACCTTC. It yields the protein CASSPPGSRTYGYTF. Full variable domain (rest looked up from reference TRBV18 and TRBJ1-2): NAGVMQNPRHLVRRRGQEARLRCSPMKGHSHVYWYRQLPEEGLKFMVYLQKENIIDESGMPKERFSAEFPKEGPSILRIQQVVRGDSAAYFCASSPPGSRTYGYTFGSGTRLTVV.

The chain links TRBV4-3 to TRBJ1-4; D uncertain. The CDR3 has 16 residues. With 1 base removed from V and 3 bases from J, the gap between germline ends came to 12 bases. In germline, CDR1 is LGHNA, CDR2 YSLEER. As DNA, the CDR3 is TGCGCCAGCAGCCAAGCACTTGGTGGCTCTAATGAAAAACTGTTTTTT. Encoded protein: CASSQALGGSNEKLFF.

The V and J genes are TRBV9 and TRBJ2-7; 8 nucleotides match TRBD2. TRBJ2-5 explains the end of the DNA better; the J call may be wrong. CDR1 is SGDLS, CDR2 YYNGEE, per germline. The CDR3 contains 15 residues. CDR3 protein: CASSVEGTSSETQYF. The CDR3 bases are TGTGCCAGCAGCGTAGAAGGGACTAGTTCGGAGACCCAGTACTTC.

This clonotype was observed many times. The junction and the germline gene differ at one end; a read error may be behind it. The chain recombines TRBV5-1 with TRBJ1-1; D might be TRBD1 (5 bases). CDR3 length: 14 residues. Germline values: CDR1 SGHRS, CDR2 YFSETQ. This CDR3 is CASSLGGENTEAFF. In nucleotides, the CDR3 is TGTGCCAGCAGCTTGGGGGGGGAGAACACTGAAGCTTTCTTT.

The genes are TRBV6-2 or TRBV6-3 and TRBJ1-4; D is ambiguous. Trimming cost V 2 bases and J 2 bases, with 6 bases left between them. The CDR3 covers 14 residues. CDR1 and CDR2 from the germline V gene are MNHEY and SVGEGT. The CDR3 protein is CASSYRGTNEKLFF. CDR3 DNA sequence: TGTGCCAGCAGTTACCGTGGTACTAATGAAAAACTGTTTTTT.

On this clonotype: Mismatch with germline at one junction end may stem from a read error. The chain carries TRBV5-1 and TRBJ2-7; D remains ambiguous. Germline V gene sequence: CDR1 SGHRS, CDR2 YFSETQ. The CDR3 consists of 14 residues. The CDR3 DNA follows: TGCGCCTGCAGCTTGTCTTGGCTTTCCTACGAGCAGTACTTC. It codes for CACSLSWLSYEQYF.